This passage covers 32 T cell receptor beta chains from one sample sequenced in a study of blood T cell repertoires in COVID-19. Some clones are missing from TCRdb's copy, which holds only in-frame ones; the method was immunoSEQ multiplex PCR. This table holds 350,000 to 500,000 clones, approximately 90% found once. Sample: peripheral blood. All receptors come from a man aged 18 to 30 with COVID-19, enrolled during active disease.

The chain carries TRBV19 and TRBJ2-1; tentative D call: TRBD2 (5 bases). V gave up 8 bases and J gave up 3 bases, with 17 bases separating them. The CDR3 sequence is 15 residues long. Per the germline V gene, CDR1 is LNHDA and CDR2 is SQIVND (reference sequence). The CDR3 is CASVGKRFLYNEQFF. The CDR3 DNA sequence: TGTGCCAGTGTCGGGAAGCGCTTCCTCTACAATGAGCAGTTCTTC. Full variable domain (outside the CDR3, taken from reference TRBV19 and TRBJ2-1): DGGITQSPKYLFRKEGQNVTLSCEQNLNHDAMYWYRQDPGQGLRLIYYSQIVNDFQKGDIAEGYSVSREKKESFPLTVTSAQKNPTAFYLCASVGKRFLYNEQFFGPGTRLTVL.

The table lists this clone with many counts. The V and J genes are TRBV9 and TRBJ2-1; 8 nucleotides line up with TRBD2. This CDR3 region has 15 residues. With 2 bases clipped from V and 10 bases from J, the junction kept 11 bases outside the gene matches. CDR1 is SGDLS and CDR2 is YYNGEE in the germline V gene. For the CDR3, the DNA is TGTGCCAGCAGCGTTTTCGGGAGGGCCGCCGGAGAGCAGTTCTTC. It encodes CASSVFGRAAGEQFF. Using reference TRBV9 and TRBJ2-1 for the parts outside the CDR3, the full variable domain is DSGVTQTPKHLITATGQRVTLRCSPRSGDLSVYWYQQSLDQGLQFLIQYYNGEERAKGNILERFSAQQFPDLHSELNLSSLELGDSALYFCASSVFGRAAGEQFFGPGTRLTVL.

This clone was recorded a few times. The junction shows a germline mismatch at one end, possibly a read error. The chain has TRBV4-1 and TRBJ1-5; TRBD1 might be the D (5 bases). Per germline, CDR1 MGHRA and CDR2 YSYEKL. This CDR3 has 13 amino acids. The CDR3 nucleotides read TGCGCCAGCAGCCAAGAAGTAACGGGACTCAGGGATTTT. Its translation: CASSQEVTGLRDF.

This clone was detected once. The V call is TRBV6-5, the J call TRBJ2-7, with TRBD2 matching over 11 bases. CDR3 length: 16 amino acids. Germline V gene data show CDR1 as MNHEY and CDR2 as SVGAGI. J gave up 4 bases and V 8 bases, and 13 bases lay outside the gene matches. Here the CDR3 DNA reads TGTGCCAGCCGTTTTAGCGGGAGGGCCTCGTTGTACGAGCAGTACTTC. Translated: CASRFSGRASLYEQYF.

This chain uses TRBV7-6 with TRBJ1-5; D may be TRBD1 (5 bases). CDR3 size: 18 residues. V gave up 5 bases and J gave up 4 bases, with 24 bases separating them. The V gene's germline CDR1 is SGHVS and CDR2 FNYEAQ. Here the CDR3 DNA reads TGTGCCAGCAGCCTTCTCCCTCTCGTCGGACAAGTTAATCAGCCCCAGCATTTT. Its protein is CASSLLPLVGQVNQPQHF.

The CDR3 DNA is TGTGCCAGCAGCTTAGCGCCGGGACTAGCGGGCCCAAAGAAAGAGACCCAGTACTTC. This sequence encodes CASSLAPGLAGPKKETQYF. This rearrangement joins TRBV7-9 to TRBJ2-5; 12 bases are shared with TRBD2. The CDR3 sequence is 19 residues long. Germline values: CDR1 SEHNR, CDR2 FQNEAQ (reference sequence). The V gene end was trimmed by 0 bases and the J gene end by 3 bases; junction bases not matched to a gene: 11.

The chain links TRBV14 to TRBJ2-1, with TRBD2 identical over 8 bases. Per germline, CDR1 SGHDN and CDR2 FVKESK. This CDR3 has 17 amino acids. The V and J ends lost 0 bases and 3 bases, in that order; junction bases with no gene match: 7. The CDR3 here is CASSQEIGTRVYNEQFF. CDR3 nucleotides: TGTGCCAGCAGCCAAGAGATTGGGACTAGGGTCTACAATGAGCAGTTCTTC.

This chain connects TRBV12-3 or TRBV12-4 to TRBJ1-2, with D perhaps TRBD1 (6 bases). Deletions cut 2 bases from V and 10 bases from J, with 14 bases between. The length of the CDR3 is 13 residues. The CDR3 reads CASSLSSGAYYTF. CDR3 DNA sequence: TGTGCCAGCAGTTTAAGTTCAGGGGCCTACTACACCTTC.

The chain is built from TRBV7-6 and TRBJ2-6, with 8 nucleotides matching TRBD1. The CDR3 runs to 18 residues. V lost 5 bases, J lost 0 bases, and 9 bases stayed unmatched. The V gene's germline CDR1 is SGHVS and CDR2 FNYEAQ. CDR3 nucleotides: TGTGCCAGCAGCCCAAGGACAGGGCGGAGCTCTGGGGCCAACGTCCTGACTTTC. This translates into CASSPRTGRSSGANVLTF.

J is TRBJ2-3 and V is TRBV4-1, with D uncertain. The germline V gene encodes CDR1 MGHRA and CDR2 YSYEKL. The V gene lost 0 bases and the J gene lost 5 bases, with 6 bases spanning the gap. The CDR3 is 13 residues long. CDR3 nucleotides: TGCGCCAGCAGCCAAGATTCAAAAGATACGCAGTATTTT. This encodes CASSQDSKDTQYF.

The rearrangement joins TRBV29-1 to TRBJ1-3; D gene ambiguous. The CDR3 totals 12 residues. CDR1 is SQVTM and CDR2 is ANQGSEA in the germline V gene. Trimming left V 4 bases short and J 6 bases short, with 10 bases between. The DNA of the CDR3 is TGCAGCGTTGTGGGCTCCGAAAACACCATATATTTT. It specifies CSVVGSENTIYF.

The CDR3: CASSEDQANTISGNTIYF. DNA of the CDR3: TGTGCCAGCAGTGAAGACCAGGCCAACACAATCTCTGGAAACACCATATATTTT. The genes are TRBV2 and TRBJ1-3, with unresolved D. Germline loops: CDR1 SNHLY, CDR2 FYNNEI. V lost 1 base, J lost 0 bases, and 16 bases lay in between. This CDR3 has 18 amino acids.

J is TRBJ2-3 and V is TRBV5-4, with D possibly being TRBD2 (6 bases). Between the trimmed V and J ends, which lost 4 bases and 3 bases, there was a span of 15 bases. Per the germline V gene, CDR1 is SGHNT and CDR2 is YYREEE (reference sequence). The CDR3 consists of 15 residues. CDR3 loop: CASSPQGSGTDTQYF. The CDR3 DNA sequence: TGTGCCAGCAGCCCCCAGGGTAGCGGAACAGATACGCAGTATTTT.

The gene calls are TRBV5-4 and TRBJ2-7, with 8 bases lining up with TRBD1. This CDR3 is 15 amino acids long. V gave up 4 bases and J gave up 1 base; unmatched junction bases: 7. Germline V gene lookup returns CDR1 SGHNT and CDR2 YYREEE (reference sequence). The CDR3 nucleotides read TGTGCCAGCAGCCATGCCGGGACAGGATCCTACGAGCAGTACTTC. Translation gives CASSHAGTGSYEQYF.

CDR3 sequence (DNA): TGTGCCACCAGTGACCCCGGGAACGGGGTGCAGTACTTC. It specifies CATSDPGNGVQYF. The chain combines TRBV24-1 with TRBJ2-7; tentative D call: TRBD2 (5 bases). Germline V gene lookup returns CDR1 KGHDR and CDR2 SFDVKD. The CDR3 covers 13 residues. V shed 4 bases and J shed 9 bases, with 15 bases lying between them.

This clone was seen only once. The chain links TRBV6-5 to TRBJ1-5; 8 bases agree with TRBD1. From germline, CDR1 is MNHEY and CDR2 SVGAGI. This CDR3 region has 14 residues. The V and J ends lost 6 bases and 6 bases, in that order; junction bases with no gene match: 7. CDR3 nucleotides: TGTGCCAGCAGCCCCGGACAGGGAGGTCAGCCCCAGCATTTT. It codes for CASSPGQGGQPQHF.

The CDR3 nucleotides are TGTGCCAGCAGCCGAGCTACAGGGTCAGGGACCTACGAGCAGTACTTC. Amino acid sequence: CASSRATGSGTYEQYF. The chain employs TRBV11-2 and TRBJ2-7; D is possibly TRBD1 (6 bases). V was cut by 5 bases and J by 2 bases, with 19 bases left in between. Germline CDR1 reads SGHAT; CDR2 reads FQNNGV. The CDR3 covers 16 residues.

The table lists this clone with a count of one. The chain uses TRBV6-5 and TRBJ1-1; 7 nucleotides agree with TRBD1. V trimming: 5 bases; J trimming: 4 bases; junction bases outside the gene matches: 7. The CDR3 has 14 residues. Germline-derived CDR1 and CDR2 are MNHEY and SVGAGI. CDR3 in DNA: TGTGCCAGCAGTCAGGAGACAGGGAGCACTGAAGCTTTCTTT. It codes for CASSQETGSTEAFF.

The chain combines TRBV18 with TRBJ1-6; 11 bases map to TRBD1. The CDR3 spans 15 residues. Germline lookup yields CDR1 KGHSH and CDR2 LQKENI. The V and J ends lost 1 base and 7 bases, in that order; junction bases with no gene match: 0. This chain's CDR3 is CASSPRDRGNSPLHF. The DNA for the CDR3 is TGTGCCAGCTCACCACGGGACAGGGGGAATTCACCCCTCCACTTT. The whole variable domain, remainder taken from reference TRBV18 and TRBJ1-6, is NAGVMQNPRHLVRRRGQEARLRCSPMKGHSHVYWYRQLPEEGLKFMVYLQKENIIDESGMPKERFSAEFPKEGPSILRIQQVVRGDSAAYFCASSPRDRGNSPLHFGNGTRLTVT.

CDR3 DNA sequence: TGTGCCAGTATGGACAGGCGGGGCAATCAGCCCCAGCATTTT. Protein product: CASMDRRGNQPQHF. The rearrangement links TRBV19 to TRBJ1-5; 7 positions match TRBD1. Germline values: CDR1 LNHDA, CDR2 SQIVND (reference sequence). CDR3 size: 14 residues. Trimming cost V 7 bases and J 2 bases; bases outside gene matches: 5.

V and J are TRBV19 and TRBJ1-6; the match to TRBD1 covers 7 bases. The CDR3 sequence is 13 residues long. Germline-derived CDR1 and CDR2 are LNHDA and SQIVND (reference sequence). V lost 6 bases, J lost 7 bases, and 3 bases stayed unmatched. DNA of the CDR3: TGTGCCAGTAGGACAGGGCAGAATTCACCCCTCCACTTT. Translating it yields CASRTGQNSPLHF.

The chain couples TRBV5-1 to TRBJ1-1, with D possibly matching TRBD1 (5 bases). In germline, CDR1 is SGHRS, CDR2 YFSETQ. The CDR3 is 15 residues long. Trimming stripped 4 bases from V and 0 bases from J, with 13 bases between. DNA for the CDR3: TGCGCCAGCAGCAACTGGGGCAGCATGAACACTGAAGCTTTCTTT. Translation gives CASSNWGSMNTEAFF. Based on the CDR3 plus reference TRBV5-1 and TRBJ1-1, the full variable domain is KAGVTQTPRYLIKTRGQQVTLSCSPISGHRSVSWYQQTPGQGLQFLFEYFSETQRNKGNFPGRFSGRQFSNSRSEMNVSTLELGDSALYLCASSNWGSMNTEAFFGQGTRLTVV.

V is TRBV6-6 and J is TRBJ2-5, with a tentative D call TRBD1 (6 bases). The V end was cut by 11 bases, the J end by 5 bases, with 15 bases between. CDR3 length: 12 amino acids. Germline CDR1 reads MNHNY; CDR2 reads SVGAGI (reference sequence). For the CDR3, the DNA is TGTGCCGCCAGGGGAGCTGGGGAGACCCAGTACTTC. Its translation is CAARGAGETQYF.

The CDR3 region is CASSLAGQGKKQYF. DNA of the CDR3: TGTGCCAGCAGCTTAGCGGGACAGGGAAAGAAGCAGTACTTC. The chain combines TRBV7-9 with TRBJ2-7; 9 bases map to TRBD1. V gave up 0 bases and J gave up 8 bases; unmatched junction bases: 5. Germline V gene sequence: CDR1 SEHNR, CDR2 FQNEAQ (reference sequence). The CDR3 runs 14 residues.

This chain uses TRBV12-3 or TRBV12-4 with TRBJ2-1; D remains ambiguous. This CDR3 region has 13 residues. Trimming pared 7 bases from V and 0 bases from J, leaving 7 bases between. CDR3 sequence reads: CASTSSSYNEQFF. CDR3 bases: TGTGCCAGCACTTCGAGCTCCTACAATGAGCAGTTCTTC.

The chain couples TRBV14 to TRBJ2-7; D gene uncertain. The length of the CDR3 is 13 residues. CDR1 and CDR2 (germline): SGHDN, FVKESK. V gave up 0 bases and J gave up 3 bases, with 6 bases separating them. The CDR3 bases are TGTGCCAGCAGCCAAGATGTAAACTACGAGCAGTACTTC. It translates to CASSQDVNYEQYF.

The chain joins TRBV7-6 to TRBJ2-2; D possibly corresponds to TRBD2 (5 bases). CDR1 is SGHVS and CDR2 is FNYEAQ in the germline V gene. With 3 bases removed from V and 4 bases from J, the gap between germline ends came to 12 bases. The CDR3 is 15 residues long. The CDR3 nucleotides are TGTGCCAGCAGCTTCCGCCGGGGAGTCACCGGGGAGCTGTTTTTT. It yields the protein CASSFRRGVTGELFF.

The chain employs TRBV30 and TRBJ2-5; the match to TRBD2 covers 8 bases. CDR1 and CDR2 (germline): GTSNPN, SVGIG (reference sequence). The V segment lost 7 bases and the J segment 2 bases; nucleotides outside the gene matches: 3. This CDR3 comprises 12 residues. Written as DNA, the CDR3 is TGTGCCTTCGGGACTAGACAAGAGACCCAGTACTTC. Translated: CAFGTRQETQYF.

This chain links TRBV6-5 with TRBJ1-1; the match to TRBD1 covers 8 bases. Germline assignment: CDR1 MNHEY and CDR2 SVGAGI. The V segment lost 7 bases and the J segment 7 bases; nucleotides outside the gene matches: 8. This CDR3 has 13 residues. This CDR3 reads CASKPGQGGEAFF. CDR3 bases: TGTGCCAGCAAACCCGGACAGGGAGGTGAAGCTTTCTTT.

The genes are TRBV5-4 and TRBJ1-1, with D unresolved. CDR1 SGHNT and CDR2 YYREEE come from the germline V gene (reference sequence). V was cut by 0 bases and J by 0 bases, with 6 bases left in between. There are 14 residues in the CDR3. CDR3 residues: CASSLAQMNTEAFF. The CDR3, as DNA: TGTGCCAGCAGCTTGGCGCAGATGAACACTGAAGCTTTCTTT.

The chain carries TRBV7-2 and TRBJ2-3; D gene uncertain. This CDR3 spans 12 amino acids. Per the germline V gene, CDR1 is SGHTA and CDR2 is FQGNSA. Between the trimmed V and J ends, which lost 1 base and 15 bases, there was a span of 14 bases. Written as DNA, the CDR3 is TGTGCCAGCAGCTTAGTGGTGGGTCGGAGCTATTTT. Translating it yields CASSLVVGRSYF.

This chain joins TRBV20-1 and TRBJ2-5; possibly TRBD1 or TRBD2 for D (6 bases each). The CDR3 spans 12 residues. Germline loops: CDR1 DFQATT, CDR2 SNEGSKA (reference sequence). V dropped 5 bases and J dropped 4 bases, with 11 bases sitting between them. CDR3 sequence: CSAREGGETQYF. As DNA, the CDR3 is TGCAGTGCTCGTGAGGGGGGAGAGACCCAGTACTTC.